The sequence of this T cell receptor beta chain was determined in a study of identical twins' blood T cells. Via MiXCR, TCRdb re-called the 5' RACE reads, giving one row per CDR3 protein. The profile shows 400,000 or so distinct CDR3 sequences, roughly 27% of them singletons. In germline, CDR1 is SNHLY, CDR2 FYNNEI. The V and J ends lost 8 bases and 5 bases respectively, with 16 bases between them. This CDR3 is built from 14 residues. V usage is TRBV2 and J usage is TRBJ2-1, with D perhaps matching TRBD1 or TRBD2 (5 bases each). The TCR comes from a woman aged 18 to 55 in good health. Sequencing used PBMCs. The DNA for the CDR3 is TGTGCCAGCTCCAGGGACGGGAAGGACAATGAGCAGTTCTTC. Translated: CASSRDGKDNEQFF.